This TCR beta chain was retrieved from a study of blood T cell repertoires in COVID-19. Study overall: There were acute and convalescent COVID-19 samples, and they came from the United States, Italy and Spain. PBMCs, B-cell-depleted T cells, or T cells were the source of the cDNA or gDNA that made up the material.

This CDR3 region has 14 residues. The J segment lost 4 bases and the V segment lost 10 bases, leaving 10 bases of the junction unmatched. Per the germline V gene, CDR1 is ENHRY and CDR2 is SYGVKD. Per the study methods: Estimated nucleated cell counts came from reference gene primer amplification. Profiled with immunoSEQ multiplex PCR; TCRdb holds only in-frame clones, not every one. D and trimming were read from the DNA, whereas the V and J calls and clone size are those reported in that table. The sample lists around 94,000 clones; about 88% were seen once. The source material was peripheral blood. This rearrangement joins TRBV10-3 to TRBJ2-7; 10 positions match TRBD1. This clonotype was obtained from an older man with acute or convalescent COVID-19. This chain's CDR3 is CASQPGQGLYEQYF. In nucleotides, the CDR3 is TGTGCCAGCCAACCGGGACAGGGGTTATACGAGCAGTACTTC.